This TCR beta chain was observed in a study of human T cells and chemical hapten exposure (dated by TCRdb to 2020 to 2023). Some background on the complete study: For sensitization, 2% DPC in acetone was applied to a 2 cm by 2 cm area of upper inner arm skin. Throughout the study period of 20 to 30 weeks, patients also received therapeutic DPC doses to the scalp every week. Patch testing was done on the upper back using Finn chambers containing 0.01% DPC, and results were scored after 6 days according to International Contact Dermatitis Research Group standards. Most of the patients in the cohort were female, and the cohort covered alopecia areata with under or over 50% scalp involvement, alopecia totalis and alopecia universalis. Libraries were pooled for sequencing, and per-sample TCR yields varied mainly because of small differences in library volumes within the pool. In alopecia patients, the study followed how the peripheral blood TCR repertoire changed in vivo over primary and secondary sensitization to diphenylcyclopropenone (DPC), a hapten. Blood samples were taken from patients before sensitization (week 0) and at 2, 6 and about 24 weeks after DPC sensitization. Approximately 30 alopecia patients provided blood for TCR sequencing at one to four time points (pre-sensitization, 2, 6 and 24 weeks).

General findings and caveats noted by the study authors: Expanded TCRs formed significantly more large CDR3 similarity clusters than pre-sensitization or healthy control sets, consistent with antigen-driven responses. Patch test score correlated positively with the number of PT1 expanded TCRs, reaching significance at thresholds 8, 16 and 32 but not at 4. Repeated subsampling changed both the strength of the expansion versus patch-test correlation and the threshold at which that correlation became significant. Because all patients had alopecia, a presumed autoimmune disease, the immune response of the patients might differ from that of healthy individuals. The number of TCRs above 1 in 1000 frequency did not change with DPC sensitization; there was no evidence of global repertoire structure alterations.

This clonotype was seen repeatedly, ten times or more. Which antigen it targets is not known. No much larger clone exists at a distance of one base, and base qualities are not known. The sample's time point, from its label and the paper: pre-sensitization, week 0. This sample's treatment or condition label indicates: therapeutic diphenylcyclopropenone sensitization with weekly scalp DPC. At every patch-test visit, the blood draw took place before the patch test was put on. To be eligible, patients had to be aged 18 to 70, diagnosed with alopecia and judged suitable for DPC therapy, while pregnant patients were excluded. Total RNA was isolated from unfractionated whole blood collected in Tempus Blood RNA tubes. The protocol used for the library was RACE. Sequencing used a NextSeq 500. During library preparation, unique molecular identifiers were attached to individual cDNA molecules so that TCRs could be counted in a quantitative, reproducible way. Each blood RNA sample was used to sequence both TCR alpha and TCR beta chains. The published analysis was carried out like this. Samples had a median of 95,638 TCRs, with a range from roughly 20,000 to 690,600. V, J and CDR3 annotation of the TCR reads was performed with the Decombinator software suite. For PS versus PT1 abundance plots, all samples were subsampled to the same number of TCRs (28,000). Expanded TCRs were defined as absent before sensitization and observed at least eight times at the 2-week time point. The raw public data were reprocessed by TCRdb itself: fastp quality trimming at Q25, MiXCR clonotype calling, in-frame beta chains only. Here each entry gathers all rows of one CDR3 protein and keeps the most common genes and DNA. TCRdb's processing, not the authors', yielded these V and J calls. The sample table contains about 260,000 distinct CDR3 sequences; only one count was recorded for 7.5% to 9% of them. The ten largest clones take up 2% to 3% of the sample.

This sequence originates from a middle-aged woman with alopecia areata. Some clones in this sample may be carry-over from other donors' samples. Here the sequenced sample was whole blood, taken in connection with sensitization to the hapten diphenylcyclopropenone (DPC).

This receptor carries the CDR3 CASSVEGLTDTQYF. The sequenced DNA is TGTGCCAGCAGCGTAGAGGGTTTAACAGATACGCAGTATTTT. The sequence is built from TRBV9 and TRBJ2-3; the D segment cannot be called with confidence. CDR1 and CDR2 (SGDLS, YYNGEE) derive from the germline V gene. Trimming at the junction amounts to 0 bases on V and 3 bases on J, and the germline ends lie 8 bases apart. Taken from cysteine to phenylalanine, the CDR3 has 14 residues. The entry retains the CDR3 DNA only, 42 bases that are in frame from base 1. Joined to the reference TRBV9 and TRBJ2-3 proteins, this CDR3 gives the full variable domain: DSGVTQTPKHLITATGQRVTLRCSPRSGDLSVYWYQQSLDQGLQFLIQYYNGEERAKGNILERFSAQQFPDLHSELNLSSLELGDSALYFCASSVEGLTDTQYFGPGTRLTVL.